This T cell receptor beta chain was identified in a study of blood T cells in healthy people across ages. In germline, CDR1 is SGHAT, CDR2 FQNNGV. The CDR3 runs to 16 residues. Trimming took 5 bases from V and 2 from J, leaving 18 bases between them. With a J-beta primer mix and a sample-barcoded 5' primer, a second PCR ran about 6 to 11 cycles. Each cDNA molecule was tagged by a template-switch adaptor with 12 random nucleotides. Each sample yielded at least 3 million CDR3-containing paired-end reads. TCRdb reprocessed the 5' RACE reads with MiXCR, giving one entry per CDR3 protein. This repertoire shows under 2,000,000 distinct CDR3 sequences, about 49% found once; its top ten account for over 2%. Study results and caveats: Long-lived and aged donors differed, with more naive CD4+ cells and higher diversity in the long-lived. While age rose, TCR beta diversity per million T cells dropped in a roughly linear way.

A word on this clonotype: Antigen specificity is unknown.

The sample taken for sequencing was blood. The rearrangement links TRBV11-2 to TRBJ2-5, with a weak D call TRBD1 (6 bases). The clonotype was recovered from a woman between 35 and 50 years old in good health. CDR3 DNA: TGTGCCAGCAGCGTTACAGGGCCCCTCCTTCAAGAGACCCAGTACTTC. It encodes CASSVTGPLLQETQYF.